Presented here are 9 T cell receptor beta chains from one specimen sequenced in a study of cytomegalovirus exposure and HLA in healthy donors. Generated by immunoSEQ multiplex PCR, the TCRdb table keeps only in-frame clones and is missing some. This sample has about 130,000 clones, with about 88% found just once. Material: PBMCs. The source is a man aged 25 to 45 in good health and CMV-seronegative.

V and J are TRBV12-5 and TRBJ1-5, with 8 bases identical to TRBD1. Germline V gives CDR1 LGHNT, CDR2 FRNRAP. The CDR3 runs to 13 residues. Losses at the gene ends were 6 bases for V and 6 bases for J; bases not matched to a gene: 4. CDR3 region: CASGMTGVQPQHF. The CDR3 DNA sequence: TGTGCTAGTGGAATGACAGGGGTTCAGCCCCAGCATTTT.

The chain recombines TRBV2 with TRBJ1-6, with 8 bases lining up with TRBD1. The germline V gene has CDR1 SNHLY and CDR2 FYNNEI. Trimming cost V 7 bases and J 5 bases; bases outside gene matches: 7. This CDR3 is built from 15 residues. The CDR3 protein is CASISTGENNSPLHF. The CDR3 bases are TGTGCCAGCATCTCGACAGGGGAAAATAATTCACCCCTCCACTTT. The entire variable domain, with the rest obtained from reference TRBV2 and TRBJ1-6, is as follows: EPEVTQTPSHQVTQMGQEVILRCVPISNHLYFYWYRQILGQKVEFLVSFYNNEISEKSEIFDDQFSVERPDGSNFTLKIRSTKLEDSAMYFCASISTGENNSPLHFGNGTRLTVT.

This chain uses TRBV18 with TRBJ2-7; 9 bases match TRBD1. Losses at the gene ends were 2 bases for V and 7 bases for J; bases not matched to a gene: 6. The germline CDR1 and CDR2 sequences are KGHSH and LQKENI. There are 14 residues in the CDR3. CDR3 coding DNA: TGTGCCAGCTCACCAGGGACAGGGCAGGAGGAGCAGTACTTC. This codes for CASSPGTGQEEQYF.

The rearrangement links TRBV29-1 to TRBJ1-1, with D unresolved. Trimming removed 8 bases at V and 1 base at J, with 14 bases between. CDR3 size: 13 residues. Germline CDR1 and CDR2: SQVTM and ANQGSEA. The CDR3: CSSLYLANTEAFF. The CDR3 DNA reads TGCAGCTCCCTTTATCTGGCGAACACTGAAGCTTTCTTT.

The chain combines TRBV28 with TRBJ2-1; 7 nucleotides match TRBD2. Trimming at V came to 5 bases and at J to 1 base, leaving 5 bases not matched to a gene. The CDR3 extends over 15 amino acids. CDR1 is MDHEN and CDR2 is SYDVKM in the germline V gene. The CDR3 region is CASSGTGGSYNEQFF. CDR3 coding DNA: TGTGCCAGCAGTGGTACGGGAGGATCCTACAATGAGCAGTTCTTC.

The chain recombines TRBV7-9 with TRBJ2-7; maybe TRBD1 (5 bases). V lost 6 bases to trimming and J lost 2 bases, with 11 bases between them. CDR3 length: 13 amino acids. Looked up from germline, CDR1 is SEHNR and CDR2 is FQNEAQ (reference sequence). The CDR3 region has the DNA TGTGCCAGCAGTCGGATGGGGCCCTACGAGCAGTACTTC. It translates to CASSRMGPYEQYF.

V is TRBV10-3 and J is TRBJ2-1; 7 nucleotides align to TRBD1. The CDR3 has 14 residues. From germline, CDR1 is ENHRY and CDR2 SYGVKD. With 8 bases clipped from V and 5 bases from J, the junction kept 9 bases outside the gene matches. For the CDR3, the DNA is TGTGCCATCGCCCCCCGCGACAGGGACAATGAGCAGTTCTTC. Its protein is CAIAPRDRDNEQFF.

The J gene is TRBJ1-2, the V gene TRBV2; 9 bases align to TRBD1. V dropped 4 bases and J dropped 7; count of bases not matched to a gene: 4. The V gene's germline CDR1 is SNHLY and CDR2 FYNNEI. This CDR3 is 13 amino acids long. In nucleotides, the CDR3 is TGTGCCAGCAGTGTAGGACAGGGGTCTGGCTACACCTTC. The encoded protein is CASSVGQGSGYTF. The full variable domain, completed using reference TRBV2 and TRBJ1-2, is EPEVTQTPSHQVTQMGQEVILRCVPISNHLYFYWYRQILGQKVEFLVSFYNNEISEKSEIFDDQFSVERPDGSNFTLKIRSTKLEDSAMYFCASSVGQGSGYTFGSGTRLTVV.

V and J are TRBV7-3 and TRBJ2-7; 12 positions match TRBD2. Trimming took 6 bases from V and 2 from J; bases not matched to a gene: 5. The germline V gene has CDR1 SGHTA and CDR2 FQGTGA. CDR3 size: 15 residues. The CDR3 DNA follows: TGTGCCAGCAGTCAAGGACTAGCGGGACCCTACGAGCAGTACTTC. It specifies CASSQGLAGPYEQYF.